These T cell receptor beta chains were read from a single sample in a study of cytomegalovirus exposure and HLA in healthy donors. The protocol was immunoSEQ multiplex PCR, while the TCRdb copy is restricted to in-frame clones and leaves out a portion. The data contain some 200,000 clones, around 85% of them singletons. The sequenced material came from PBMCs. These receptors originate from a man aged 50-59 years in good health and CMV-seronegative. The CDR3 runs from the conserved cysteine through the conserved F or W. D genes are given only for firm matches. Size is omitted from some rows. Given values are once, few, many or a class for expanded clones.

CASSRDRGLRNEQFF	TRBV6-5	.	TRBD1
CASSGPGQGMGGYTF	TRBV19	.	TRBD1
CASSQEPSGNEQYF	TRBV4-2	.	TRBD2
CASSSGTASSYEQYF	TRBV10-2	.	TRBD1
CASSHPGFEQFF	TRBV5-4	.	.
CASSPRGSYNEQFF	TRBV7-2	.	.
CSPGRENNTGELFF	TRBV29-1	.	TRBD2
CASIGSGANVLTF	TRBV28	.	.
CASSPRDRHSYGYTF	TRBV28	.	TRBD1
CASSLVQVNGNTIYF	TRBV28	.	.
CASSFVQGAYEQYF	TRBV5-5	.	TRBD1
CASSLWTGGVGELFF	TRBV28	.	TRBD1
CASSSGQGVNEQYF	TRBV5-1	.	TRBD1
CASSPSGGRELFF	TRBV9	.	.
CASSYSFTSLQETQYF	TRBV6-5	.	.
CASSSGGTDTQYF	TRBV18	.	.
CASKPSDRIDTQYF	TRBV5-4	.	.
CARHGSGGRAFF	TRBV19	once	.
CASRPQTSGSGFEQFF	TRBV11-2	.	TRBD2
CASSPQGAASYGYTF	TRBV9	.	TRBD1
CASSLNRGQAYEQYF	TRBV7-3	.	TRBD1
CASSGGLAGRSYEQYF	TRBV6-1	.	TRBD2
CAWSTKKTATYNEQFF	TRBV30	few	.
CASRRTGDTEAFF	TRBV6-6	.	TRBD1
CASSRGTGSRGEQFF	TRBV5-6	.	TRBD1
CASSPHVFSYEQYF	TRBV27	.	.
CASSRLDSHQPQHF	TRBV6-5	.	.
CASSIGRENQPQHF	TRBV19	.	.
CASSQQGPGSNQPQHF	TRBV18	.	.
CASRGGGWNTEAFF	TRBV28	.	TRBD1
CATGLAGGTGELFF	TRBV19	.	TRBD2
CASSRGKTTEAFF	TRBV6-5	.	.
CASSPGPADIQYF	TRBV10-1	.	.
CASSLRDSSNTEAFF	TRBV5-1	.	TRBD1
CASSYSGTSLSGELFF	TRBV6-5	.	TRBD2
CASSISTGNGGYTF	TRBV19	.	TRBD1
CASSVGTARGEKLFF	TRBV9	.	TRBD1
CASRLTGSTGELFF	TRBV19	once	TRBD1
CASSSQGLWETQYF	TRBV28	.	.
CASSRLVRVHEQYF	TRBV6-5	.	.